Presented here are 22 T cell receptor beta chains from one specimen sequenced in a study of blood T cell repertoires in COVID-19. Method: immunoSEQ multiplex PCR; TCRdb's copy keeps in-frame clones and lacks some. Among 150,000 to 200,000 clones, approximately 88% were seen once, and the ten largest hold 3.5% to 5%. Input material: peripheral blood. The origin of the receptors is a woman aged 30 to 39 with acute or convalescent COVID-19.

The V and J genes are TRBV27 and TRBJ2-1; 7 bases match TRBD2. V shed 3 bases, J shed 8 bases, and the junction held 7 bases outside the gene matches. Per germline, CDR1 MNHEY and CDR2 SMNVEV (reference sequence). This CDR3 spans 14 amino acids. CDR3 sequence (DNA): TGTGCCAGCAGTTTTTACGGGAGGTTCGATGAGCAGTTCTTC. This translates into CASSFYGRFDEQFF.

Remarks on this clone: At one end, the junction sequence differs from germline, possibly due to a read error. The chain carries TRBV5-1 and TRBJ2-3; D is unresolved. The CDR3 length is 14 residues. Germline V CDR1 and CDR2: SGHRS, YFSETQ. The CDR3 sequence is CASSLAAPTYTQYF. CDR3 sequence (DNA): TGCGCCAGCAGCTTGGCCGCTCCCACATATACGCAGTATTTT.

The chain combines TRBV19 with TRBJ2-5; D uncertain. The CDR3 covers 15 residues. CDR1 and CDR2 (germline): LNHDA, SQIVND (reference sequence). V was cut by 5 bases and J by 6 bases, with 19 bases left in between. The CDR3, as DNA: TGTGCCAGTAGTCCTTTTATCAGCGCGGATAAGACCCAGTACTTC. Translation gives CASSPFISADKTQYF.

The table lists this clone with a count of one. V usage is TRBV6-5 and J usage is TRBJ2-1, with 8 positions matching TRBD2. The CDR3 has 14 residues. V trimming: 2 bases; J trimming: 6 bases; junction bases outside the gene matches: 3. The germline gives CDR1 MNHEY, CDR2 SVGAGI. The CDR3 nucleotides are TGTGCCAGCAGTTACCCTAGCGGGTCCAATGAGCAGTTCTTC. Translation: CASSYPSGSNEQFF.

In this sample, this clone turned up once. The chain employs TRBV28 and TRBJ2-7; tentatively, D is TRBD2 (6 bases). V gave up 7 bases and J gave up 6 bases, with 19 bases separating them. CDR1 is MDHEN, CDR2 SYDVKM, per germline. There are 14 residues in the CDR3. CDR3: CASKTRPPAGEQYF. DNA for the CDR3: TGTGCCAGCAAGACTAGACCCCCCGCGGGCGAGCAGTACTTC. The variable domain in full, with the rest retrieved from reference TRBV28 and TRBJ2-7, is DVKVTQSSRYLVKRTGEKVFLECVQDMDHENMFWYRQDPGLGLRLIYFSYDVKMKEKGDIPEGYSVSREKKERFSLILESASTNQTSMYLCASKTRPPAGEQYFGPGTRLTVT.

This rearrangement joins TRBV7-8 to TRBJ2-1, with 13 bases lining up with TRBD2. Per germline, CDR1 SGHVS and CDR2 FQNEAQ. V lost 5 bases, J lost 3 bases, and 4 bases stayed unmatched. The CDR3 length is 16 residues. The CDR3 loop reads CASSRTSGSVYNEQFF. CDR3 bases: TGTGCCAGCAGCAGGACTAGCGGGAGCGTCTACAATGAGCAGTTCTTC.

The rearrangement uses TRBV14 and TRBJ2-7, with 9 nucleotides matching TRBD1. CDR3 length: 13 amino acids. V shed 7 bases, J shed 6 bases, and the junction held 7 bases outside the gene matches. Germline values: CDR1 SGHDN, CDR2 FVKESK. CDR3: CASTGTGKREQYF. The CDR3 nucleotides read TGTGCCAGCACCGGGACAGGGAAGCGCGAGCAGTACTTC.

This clone was recorded a few times. V and J are TRBV18 and TRBJ1-2; maybe TRBD1 (5 bases). Germline V CDR1 and CDR2: KGHSH, LQKENI. The V and J ends lost 1 base and 0 bases respectively, with 12 bases between them. CDR3 length: 16 amino acids. The CDR3 sequence is CASSPRGRRANYGYTF. CDR3 DNA sequence: TGTGCCAGCTCACCACGGGGCCGACGAGCTAACTATGGCTACACCTTC. Combining the CDR3 with reference TRBV18 and TRBJ1-2 gives the whole variable domain NAGVMQNPRHLVRRRGQEARLRCSPMKGHSHVYWYRQLPEEGLKFMVYLQKENIIDESGMPKERFSAEFPKEGPSILRIQQVVRGDSAAYFCASSPRGRRANYGYTFGSGTRLTVV.

This clone appeared a single time. This chain links TRBV5-4 with TRBJ2-1; D uncertain. V lost 1 base, J lost 1 base, and 12 bases lay in between. CDR1 is SGHNT and CDR2 is YYREEE in the germline V gene (reference sequence). CDR3 size: 16 residues. CDR3 sequence reads: CASSLLLASSYNEQFF. The CDR3 bases are TGTGCCAGCAGCTTGTTGCTGGCTAGTTCCTACAATGAGCAGTTCTTC.

The V gene is TRBV7-2, the J gene TRBJ2-6; D is uncertain. Trimming stripped 1 base from V and 0 bases from J, with 7 bases between. The CDR3 consists of 16 residues. Germline CDR1 reads SGHTA; CDR2 reads FQGNSA. This CDR3 reads CASSLELLSGANVLTF. The CDR3 DNA is TGTGCCAGCAGCTTAGAGCTGCTCTCTGGGGCCAACGTCCTGACTTTC.

V is TRBV3-1 (or the pseudogene TRBV3-2) and J is TRBJ2-2; no definite D call. Trimming cost V 4 bases and J 5 bases, with 5 bases left between them. From germline, CDR1 is LGHDT and CDR2 YNNKEL (reference sequence). The CDR3 consists of 12 residues. In DNA form, the CDR3 reads TGTGCCAGCAGCCTCCGTACCGGGGAGCTGTTTTTT. Encoded protein: CASSLRTGELFF.

This clone was observed a handful of times. J is TRBJ2-7 and V is TRBV7-2; 9 nucleotides agree with TRBD1. Germline CDR1 SGHTA, CDR2 FQGNSA. The CDR3 is 14 amino acids. The V gene end was trimmed by 8 bases and the J gene end by 3 bases; junction bases not matched to a gene: 8. The CDR3 DNA reads as TGTGCCAGCGGCCGGGACAGGGTAAACTACGAGCAGTACTTC. It codes for CASGRDRVNYEQYF.

The V gene is TRBV7-2, the J gene TRBJ2-7; TRBD1 agrees at 7 bases. Trimming at V came to 5 bases and at J to 4 bases, leaving 8 bases not matched to a gene. Germline-derived CDR1 and CDR2 are SGHTA and FQGNSA. The CDR3 is made up of 14 amino acids. The CDR3 DNA is TGTGCCAGCAGCGAGAGGGGGCGGACATACGAGCAGTACTTC. Protein: CASSERGRTYEQYF.

This chain joins TRBV30 and TRBJ2-1; 12 bases match TRBD2. Per the germline V gene, CDR1 is GTSNPN and CDR2 is SVGIG (reference sequence). V trimming: 5 bases; J trimming: 10 bases; junction bases outside the gene matches: 9. CDR3 size: 14 residues. The CDR3 nucleotides read TGTGCCTGGCGGCTAGCGGGAGGGCCTTTGGAGCAGTTCTTC. Translating gives CAWRLAGGPLEQFF.

This CDR3 reads CASSLNGQPQHF. The CDR3 DNA is TGTGCCAGCAGCTTAAACGGTCAGCCCCAGCATTTT. The chain employs TRBV7-9 and TRBJ1-5; D gene ambiguous. CDR3 length: 12 amino acids. V shed 2 bases and J shed 6 bases, with 5 bases lying between them. Looked up from germline, CDR1 is SEHNR and CDR2 is FQNEAQ (reference sequence). The whole variable domain, remainder taken from reference TRBV7-9 and TRBJ1-5, is DTGVSQNPRHKITKRGQNVTFRCDPISEHNRLYWYRQTLGQGPEFLTYFQNEAQLEKSRLLSDRFSAERPKGSFSTLEIQRTEQGDSAMYLCASSLNGQPQHFGDGTRLSIL.

The chain joins TRBV27 to TRBJ2-7; D not resolved. The CDR3 extends over 11 amino acids. V lost 10 bases and J lost 6, with 13 bases in between. CDR1 and CDR2 from the germline V gene are MNHEY and SMNVEV (reference sequence). CDR3 sequence (DNA): TGTGCCACCCAAGGTCCGGGCGAGCAGTACTTC. As protein: CATQGPGEQYF.

The V and J genes are TRBV5-4 and TRBJ2-1; D possibly corresponds to TRBD1 (6 bases). This CDR3 region has 16 residues. Trimming removed 2 bases from V and 5 bases from J, with 17 bases in between. Germline CDR1 and CDR2: SGHNT and YYREEE (reference sequence). The CDR3 nucleotides are TGTGCCAGCAGCTTAGGTTCACCAGGGGCGAACAATGAGCAGTTCTTC. It specifies CASSLGSPGANNEQFF.

The chain employs TRBV28 and TRBJ2-5; 7 bases align to TRBD2. This CDR3 spans 15 amino acids. J gave up 3 bases and V 5 bases, and 9 bases lay outside the gene matches. CDR1 and CDR2 (germline): MDHEN, SYDVKM. CDR3 sequence: CASSPVMGGEETQYF. Written as DNA, the CDR3 is TGTGCCAGCAGTCCAGTGATGGGAGGGGAAGAGACCCAGTACTTC.

The CDR3 is CASTRPGQIYGYTF. The CDR3 nucleotides are TGTGCCAGCACCAGGCCGGGACAGATATATGGCTACACCTTC. V is TRBV28 and J is TRBJ1-2; 7 bases match TRBD1. This CDR3 is 14 amino acids long. Unmatched junction bases numbered 10, after V lost 7 bases and J lost 5 bases. Germline V lookup: CDR1 MDHEN, CDR2 SYDVKM.

The chain carries TRBV2 and TRBJ2-7; 10 nucleotides align to TRBD1. The CDR3 extends over 14 amino acids. Per the germline V gene, CDR1 is SNHLY and CDR2 is FYNNEI. V lost 8 bases to trimming and J lost 6 bases; unmatched junction nucleotides: 10. The CDR3 bases are TGTGCCAGCCTACGGGACAGGGGTTTTCCCGAGCAGTACTTC. Residues: CASLRDRGFPEQYF.

This clone was picked up one time. The V gene is TRBV9, the J gene TRBJ2-2; no firm D call. The length of the CDR3 is 15 residues. In germline, CDR1 is SGDLS, CDR2 YYNGEE. The V gene lost 2 bases and the J gene lost 3 bases, with 11 bases spanning the gap. CDR3 protein: CASSVGVSDTGELFF. The CDR3 bases are TGTGCCAGCAGCGTCGGAGTAAGCGACACCGGGGAGCTGTTTTTT.

The chain links TRBV7-2 to TRBJ1-2, with 7 bases fitting TRBD1. The CDR3 extends over 15 amino acids. V shed 2 bases, J shed 1 base, and the junction held 4 bases outside the gene matches. The germline CDR1 and CDR2 sequences are SGHTA and FQGNSA. CDR3 sequence: CASSLTGENNYGYTF. DNA for the CDR3: TGTGCCAGCAGCTTAACAGGGGAAAATAACTATGGCTACACCTTC.